Listed below are T cell receptor beta chains from one sample, sequenced in a study of radiotherapy plus CTLA-4 blockade in lung cancer. TCRdb keeps only in-frame clones here, not all; method: immunoSEQ multiplex PCR. The sample holds 81,000 or so clones, approximately 84% seen once. This specimen was peripheral blood, taken from a patient treated with radiotherapy plus ipilimumab. The origin of the receptors is a human donor with non-small cell lung cancer who had stable disease on radiotherapy plus ipilimumab. Each CDR3 is given with its conserved first and last residue. D genes are given only for firm matches. The size entry is marked missing in some rows and otherwise reads once, few, many or a size class.

j_call clone_size d_call v_call cdr3_aa cdr3_nt
TRBJ1-1 - - TRBV30 CAWRKGGNTEAFF TGTGCCTGGAGGAAGGGAGGGAACACTGAAGCTTTCTTT
TRBJ2-3 - - TRBV9 CASSAGQTSTDTQYF TGTGCCAGCAGCGCCGGACAGACCTCCACAGATACGCAGTATTTT
TRBJ2-1 - - TRBV6-5 CASSYESASSYNEQFF TGTGCCAGCAGTTACGAGTCCGCGAGCTCCTACAATGAGCAGTTCTTC
TRBJ2-7 - - TRBV19 CATRDRNSYEQYF TGTGCCACCCGAGACAGGAACTCCTACGAGCAGTACTTC
TRBJ2-7 - - TRBV5-1 CASSYRTVPYEQYF TGCGCCAGCAGCTACCGGACAGTCCCTTACGAGCAGTACTTC
TRBJ2-3 - TRBD1 TRBV7-9 CASATAGGRTDTQYF TGTGCCAGCGCCACAGCAGGGGGACGCACAGATACGCAGTATTTT
TRBJ2-2 - - TRBV5-1 CASSTPVTGELFF TGCGCCAGCAGCACGCCGGTAACCGGGGAGCTGTTTTTT
TRBJ1-3 - - TRBV28 CASSLASGSGNTIYF TGTGCCAGCAGTTTGGCCTCGGGCTCTGGAAACACCATATATTTT
TRBJ1-1 once - TRBV28 CASSLPQSLNTEAFF TGTGCCAGCAGTTTACCCCAGTCGTTGAACACTGAAGCTTTCTTT
TRBJ2-5 - - TRBV1 CTSSQEERGGPVQETQYF TGCACCAGCAGCCAAGAAGAGCGGGGGGGACCGGTCCAAGAGACCCAGTACTTC
TRBJ1-3 few TRBD1 TRBV28 CASSPDRERNTIYF TGTGCCAGCAGCCCCGACAGGGAACGAAACACCATATATTTT
TRBJ1-6 - TRBD1 TRBV6-6 CASSTGTENSPLHF TGTGCCAGCAGCACCGGGACAGAGAATTCACCCCTCCACTTT
TRBJ2-3 - TRBD2 TRBV7-8 CASSLVLRERGMADTQYF TGTGCCAGCAGCTTAGTCCTCAGGGAGCGGGGGATGGCAGATACGCAGTATTTT
TRBJ2-1 - - TRBV2 CASKGVAPYNEQFF TGTGCCAGCAAGGGGGTAGCACCTTACAATGAGCAGTTCTTC
TRBJ2-7 - - TRBV23-1 CASSQPKDPIYEQYF TGCGCCAGCAGTCAACCGAAGGACCCGATCTACGAGCAGTACTTC
TRBJ2-7 - - TRBV7-9 CASSLAVASYEQYF TGTGCCAGCAGCTTGGCGGTCGCTTCCTACGAGCAGTACTTC
TRBJ2-1 - TRBD2 TRBV7-3 CASSLTGGGSLYNEQFF TGTGCCAGCAGCTTAACGGGTGGCGGGAGTTTATACAATGAGCAGTTCTTC
TRBJ1-2 - - TRBV7-2 CASSLAWGTNYGYTF TGTGCCAGCAGCTTAGCGTGGGGGACCAACTATGGCTACACCTTC
TRBJ2-1 - TRBD2 TRBV19 CASRLAGGQGEQFF TGTGCCAGTAGGCTAGCGGGGGGGCAAGGTGAGCAGTTCTTC
TRBJ2-7 - TRBD2 TRBV7-9 CASSPPSGRSEQYF TGTGCCAGCAGCCCACCTAGCGGGAGGAGCGAGCAGTACTTC
TRBJ1-3 - TRBD1 TRBV28 CASSTGGSGNTIYF TGTGCCAGCAGTACAGGGGGTTCTGGAAACACCATATATTTT
TRBJ1-5 few - TRBV5-6 CASSGGTARPQHF TGTGCCTCCAGCGGAGGGACCGCTCGACCCCAGCATTTT
TRBJ2-1 - - TRBV11-2 CASSLTQGWINEQFF TGTGCCAGCAGCTTAACCCAGGGGTGGATCAATGAGCAGTTCTTC
TRBJ2-7 - TRBD2 TRBV7-2 CASTLAGGLGEQYF TGTGCCAGCACCTTAGCGGGGGGGCTTGGAGAGCAGTACTTC
TRBJ2-7 - TRBD1 TRBV5-4 CASSLGAGGPYEQYF TGTGCCAGCAGCTTGGGGGCAGGGGGCCCCTACGAGCAGTACTTC
TRBJ2-5 - - TRBV5-6 CASSPGFWGVQETQYF TGTGCCAGCAGCCCCGGGTTTTGGGGCGTCCAAGAGACCCAGTACTTC
TRBJ2-7 - - TRBV5-4 CASSLDQGSYEQYF TGTGCCAGCAGCTTGGATCAGGGCTCCTACGAGCAGTACTTC
TRBJ1-1 - TRBD1 TRBV5-1 CASSTTWTGGSSSTEAFF TGCGCCAGCAGCACCACTTGGACAGGGGGCTCTTCGAGCACTGAAGCTTTCTTT